The entry below describes one T cell receptor (beta chain). Its cognate antigen is unknown. The sample has other DNA sequences that encode this CDR3 too. The sample is drawn from a study of T cell repertoires in ileal Crohn's disease. Study as a whole: About half of patients got postoperative therapy: about twelve thiopurines, around 19 anti-TNF.

Whole-study findings and limits: Sorted CD8 T cells held more high-frequency clones than CD4. Clonality above 26.8% at surgery always came with endoscopic recurrence.

The assay was immunoSEQ multiplex PCR, and TCRdb's table has in-frame clones only and misses some. The table shows roughly 4,800 clones, with about 81% occurring only once. Included were adult ileal or ileocolonic Crohn's patients indicated for ileocolonic resection. This clonotype originated in an adult with Crohn's disease. Sequencing input: ileal tissue.

CDR3 residues: CAWSLGETQYF. The CDR3 bases are TGTGCCTGGAGTCTCGGGGAGACCCAGTACTTC. The genes are TRBV30 and TRBJ2-5; D not resolved. This CDR3 has 11 amino acids. Trimming took off 2 bases at V and 5 bases at J, with 6 bases between the two ends. CDR1 is GTSNPN and CDR2 is SVGIG in the germline V gene (reference sequence).